This TCR beta chain was observed in a study of blood T cell repertoires in COVID-19. Study as a whole: The analysed material was cDNA or gDNA that came from T cells, B-cell-depleted T cells, or PBMCs.

Residents of about 25 US areas, aged roughly 18 to 89 years, made up the participants. Categorization into cohorts depended on clinical history that participants reported. Exposed participants came across a COVID-19 case within 2 weeks before study entry. Method: immunoSEQ multiplex PCR; TCRdb's copy keeps in-frame clones and lacks some. The top ten clones hold less than 4% of a sample with around 320,000 clones, over 90% of them seen once. V lost 6 bases to trimming and J lost 1 base; unmatched junction nucleotides: 5. The CDR3 has 14 amino acids. Germline V gene lookup returns CDR1 SNHLY and CDR2 FYNNEI.

The chain recombines TRBV2 with TRBJ1-1; 7 bases agree with TRBD1. The sequencing input was PBMCs or T cells enriched from blood (not recorded which). The sequence was collected from a woman aged 25 to 45 who had been exposed to COVID-19. Written as DNA, the CDR3 is TGTGCCAGCAGAGCTAACAGGGGGAACACTGAAGCTTTCTTT. Translation gives CASRANRGNTEAFF.